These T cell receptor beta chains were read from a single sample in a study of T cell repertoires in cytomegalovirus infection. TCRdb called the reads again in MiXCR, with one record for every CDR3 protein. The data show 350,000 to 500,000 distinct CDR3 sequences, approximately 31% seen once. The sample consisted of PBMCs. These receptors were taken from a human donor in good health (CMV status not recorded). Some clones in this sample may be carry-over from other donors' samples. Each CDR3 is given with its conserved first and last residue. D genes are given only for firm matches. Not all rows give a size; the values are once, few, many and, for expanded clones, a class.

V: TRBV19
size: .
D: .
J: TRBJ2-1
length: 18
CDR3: CASSADSSGGLPYNEQFF
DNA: TGTGCCAGTAGTGCCGACTCCTCCGGGGGGCTCCCCTACAATGAGCAGTTCTTC

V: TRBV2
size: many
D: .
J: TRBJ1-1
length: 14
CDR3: CASSPTSRDTEAFF
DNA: TGTGCCAGCAGCCCGACCTCAAGGGACACTGAAGCTTTCTTT

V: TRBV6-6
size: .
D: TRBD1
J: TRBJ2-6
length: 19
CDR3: CASSYSWGQGATGANVLTF
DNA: TGTGCCAGCAGTTACTCATGGGGACAGGGGGCTACGGGGGCCAACGTCCTGACTTTC

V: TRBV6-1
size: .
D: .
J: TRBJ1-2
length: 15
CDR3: CASRPGRADPLGYTF
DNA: TGTGCCAGCAGGCCGGGGCGGGCAGACCCCTTGGGCTACACCTTC

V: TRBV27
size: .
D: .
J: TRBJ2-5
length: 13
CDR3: CASSFRPDQTQYF
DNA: TGTGCCAGCAGTTTTCGTCCAGACCAGACCCAGTACTTC

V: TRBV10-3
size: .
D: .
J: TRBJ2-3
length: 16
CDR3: CAISESGLSSTDTQYF
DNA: TGTGCCATCAGTGAGTCAGGACTTTCTTCCACAGATACGCAGTATTTT

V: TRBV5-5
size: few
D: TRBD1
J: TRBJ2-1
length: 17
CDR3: CASSPQVGTGLVNEQFF
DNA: TGTGCCAGCAGCCCCCAGGTGGGGACAGGGTTAGTCAATGAGCAGTTCTTC

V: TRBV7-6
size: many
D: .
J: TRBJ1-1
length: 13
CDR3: CASSSTVNTEAFF
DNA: TGTGCCAGCAGCTCGACAGTGAACACTGAAGCTTTCTTT

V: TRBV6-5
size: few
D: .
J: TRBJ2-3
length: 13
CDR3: CASSRTTPDTQYF
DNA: TGTGCCAGCAGCCGTACCACCCCAGATACGCAGTATTTT

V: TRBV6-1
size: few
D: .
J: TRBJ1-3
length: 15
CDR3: CASRNTVSSGNTIYF
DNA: TGTGCCAGCAGAAACACAGTGAGCTCTGGAAACACCATATATTTT

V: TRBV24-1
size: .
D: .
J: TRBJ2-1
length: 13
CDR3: CATSARRVPEQFF
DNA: TGTGCCACCAGTGCACGCAGGGTGCCTGAGCAGTTCTTC

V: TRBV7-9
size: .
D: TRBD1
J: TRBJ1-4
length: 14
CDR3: CASSPTGVVEKLFF
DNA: TGTGCCAGCAGCCCCACAGGGGTAGTTGAAAAACTGTTTTTT

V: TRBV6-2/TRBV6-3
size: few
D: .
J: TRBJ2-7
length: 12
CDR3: CASSNRTYEQYF
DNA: TGTGCCAGCAGTAACAGGACCTACGAGCAGTACTTC

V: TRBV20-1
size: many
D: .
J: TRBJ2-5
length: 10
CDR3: CSVGQETQYF
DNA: TGCAGTGTAGGTCAAGAGACCCAGTACTTC

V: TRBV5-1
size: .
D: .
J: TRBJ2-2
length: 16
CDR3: CASSLAGGPGTGELFF
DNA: TGCGCCAGCAGCTTGGCCGGGGGCCCGGGGACCGGGGAGCTGTTTTTT

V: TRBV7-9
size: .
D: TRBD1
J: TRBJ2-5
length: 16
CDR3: CASRPRDSQLKETQYF
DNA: TGTGCCAGCAGGCCCCGGGACAGCCAACTAAAAGAGACCCAGTACTTC

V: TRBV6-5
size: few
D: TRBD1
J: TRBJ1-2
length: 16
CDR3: CASKLRGTGSNYGYTF
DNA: TGTGCCAGCAAATTACGAGGGACAGGGTCTAACTATGGCTACACCTTC

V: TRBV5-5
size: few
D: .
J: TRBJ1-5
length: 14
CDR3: CASSLVQTYQPQHF
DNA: TGTGCCAGCAGCTTGGTACAGACGTATCAGCCCCAGCATTTT

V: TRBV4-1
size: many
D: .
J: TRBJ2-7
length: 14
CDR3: CASSQDGGSYEQYF
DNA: TGCGCCAGCAGCCAAGACGGCGGATCCTACGAGCAGTACTTC

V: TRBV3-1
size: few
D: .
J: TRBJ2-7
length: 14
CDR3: CASSLTVGGYEQYF
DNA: TGTGCCAGCAGCCTTACAGTAGGGGGCTACGAGCAGTACTTC

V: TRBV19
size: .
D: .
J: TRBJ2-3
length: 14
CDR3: CASSMDLSTDTQYF
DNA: TGTGCCAGTAGTATGGACCTAAGCACAGATACGCAGTATTTT

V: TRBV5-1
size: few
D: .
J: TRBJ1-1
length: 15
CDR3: CASSPDGQPNTEAFF
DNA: TGCGCCAGCAGCCCAGACGGACAGCCGAACACTGAAGCTTTCTTT

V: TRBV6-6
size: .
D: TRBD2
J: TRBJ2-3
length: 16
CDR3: CASSYGTSSGTDTQYF
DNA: TGTGCCAGCAGTTACGGGACTAGCTCCGGCACAGATACGCAGTATTTT

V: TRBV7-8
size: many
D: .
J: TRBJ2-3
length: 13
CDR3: CASSTSRADTQYF
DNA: TGTGCCAGCAGCACGTCCCGTGCAGATACGCAGTATTTT

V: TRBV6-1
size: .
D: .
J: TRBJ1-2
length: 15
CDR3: CASSPWGGANYGYTF
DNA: TGTGCCAGCAGTCCCTGGGGGGGCGCTAACTATGGCTACACCTTC

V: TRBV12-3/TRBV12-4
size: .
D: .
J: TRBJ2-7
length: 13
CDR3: CASRTGTNYEPYF
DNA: TGTGCCAGCAGAACCGGGACAAACTACGAGCCGTACTTC